This TCR beta chain stems from a study of blood T cells in healthy people across ages. There are 14 residues in the CDR3. V dropped 5 bases and J dropped 0 bases, with 10 bases sitting between them. CDR1 MNHEY and CDR2 SVGAGI come from the germline V gene. The authors ran a second PCR of roughly 6 to 12 cycles using a sample-barcoded 5' primer and a J-beta primer mix. TCRdb re-called the 5' RACE reads through MiXCR, storing one row per CDR3 protein. The table records some 550,000 distinct CDR3 sequences, 40% to 50% of them present only once. Findings and limits, study-wide: A greater number of naive CD4+ cells and higher diversity distinguished long-lived donors from aged donors. Conclusively comparing naive with antigen-experienced cells was impossible with unsorted PBMCs.

This clonotype has more than one count but fewer than ten. The antigen remains undetermined. The J gene is TRBJ2-5, the V gene TRBV6-5; tentatively, D is TRBD1 (6 bases). The source of this sequence is an elderly man in good health. Sequencing was performed on blood. The CDR3 DNA reads as TGTGCCAGCAGTGGTGGACAGAACCAAGAGACCCAGTACTTC. Translating gives CASSGGQNQETQYF.